The clone carrying this T cell receptor (beta chain) was seen only a few times. Its antigen is currently unknown. The data are from a study of human T cells and chemical hapten exposure. Whole-study findings and limits: Expanded TCRs were compared with controls, and the expanded TCRs formed significantly more large CDR3 similarity clusters. Those TCRs sitting above 1 in 1000 frequency stayed the same with DPC sensitization.

This CDR3 has 14 residues. V lost 0 bases and J 6 bases, leaving 12 bases between the germline ends. Germline-derived CDR1 and CDR2 are DFQATT and SNEGSKA (reference sequence). TCRdb redid the calling of the RACE reads with MiXCR, one entry per CDR3 protein. The table lists nearly 80,000 distinct CDR3 sequences, 9% to 12% of them singletons. Time point defined: patch test 1, 2 weeks after DPC sensitization. Described treatment: therapeutic diphenylcyclopropenone sensitization with weekly scalp DPC. This TCR was sampled from a woman aged 45-59 years with alopecia areata. Some clones in this sample may be carry-over from other donors' samples. The rearrangement joins TRBV20-1 to TRBJ2-1, with D possibly being TRBD2 (6 bases). The sample in question was whole blood, obtained in connection with sensitization to the hapten diphenylcyclopropenone (DPC). CDR3 sequence: CSARDPTGGNEQFF. CDR3 bases: TGCAGTGCTAGAGACCCCACCGGGGGCAATGAGCAGTTCTTC.